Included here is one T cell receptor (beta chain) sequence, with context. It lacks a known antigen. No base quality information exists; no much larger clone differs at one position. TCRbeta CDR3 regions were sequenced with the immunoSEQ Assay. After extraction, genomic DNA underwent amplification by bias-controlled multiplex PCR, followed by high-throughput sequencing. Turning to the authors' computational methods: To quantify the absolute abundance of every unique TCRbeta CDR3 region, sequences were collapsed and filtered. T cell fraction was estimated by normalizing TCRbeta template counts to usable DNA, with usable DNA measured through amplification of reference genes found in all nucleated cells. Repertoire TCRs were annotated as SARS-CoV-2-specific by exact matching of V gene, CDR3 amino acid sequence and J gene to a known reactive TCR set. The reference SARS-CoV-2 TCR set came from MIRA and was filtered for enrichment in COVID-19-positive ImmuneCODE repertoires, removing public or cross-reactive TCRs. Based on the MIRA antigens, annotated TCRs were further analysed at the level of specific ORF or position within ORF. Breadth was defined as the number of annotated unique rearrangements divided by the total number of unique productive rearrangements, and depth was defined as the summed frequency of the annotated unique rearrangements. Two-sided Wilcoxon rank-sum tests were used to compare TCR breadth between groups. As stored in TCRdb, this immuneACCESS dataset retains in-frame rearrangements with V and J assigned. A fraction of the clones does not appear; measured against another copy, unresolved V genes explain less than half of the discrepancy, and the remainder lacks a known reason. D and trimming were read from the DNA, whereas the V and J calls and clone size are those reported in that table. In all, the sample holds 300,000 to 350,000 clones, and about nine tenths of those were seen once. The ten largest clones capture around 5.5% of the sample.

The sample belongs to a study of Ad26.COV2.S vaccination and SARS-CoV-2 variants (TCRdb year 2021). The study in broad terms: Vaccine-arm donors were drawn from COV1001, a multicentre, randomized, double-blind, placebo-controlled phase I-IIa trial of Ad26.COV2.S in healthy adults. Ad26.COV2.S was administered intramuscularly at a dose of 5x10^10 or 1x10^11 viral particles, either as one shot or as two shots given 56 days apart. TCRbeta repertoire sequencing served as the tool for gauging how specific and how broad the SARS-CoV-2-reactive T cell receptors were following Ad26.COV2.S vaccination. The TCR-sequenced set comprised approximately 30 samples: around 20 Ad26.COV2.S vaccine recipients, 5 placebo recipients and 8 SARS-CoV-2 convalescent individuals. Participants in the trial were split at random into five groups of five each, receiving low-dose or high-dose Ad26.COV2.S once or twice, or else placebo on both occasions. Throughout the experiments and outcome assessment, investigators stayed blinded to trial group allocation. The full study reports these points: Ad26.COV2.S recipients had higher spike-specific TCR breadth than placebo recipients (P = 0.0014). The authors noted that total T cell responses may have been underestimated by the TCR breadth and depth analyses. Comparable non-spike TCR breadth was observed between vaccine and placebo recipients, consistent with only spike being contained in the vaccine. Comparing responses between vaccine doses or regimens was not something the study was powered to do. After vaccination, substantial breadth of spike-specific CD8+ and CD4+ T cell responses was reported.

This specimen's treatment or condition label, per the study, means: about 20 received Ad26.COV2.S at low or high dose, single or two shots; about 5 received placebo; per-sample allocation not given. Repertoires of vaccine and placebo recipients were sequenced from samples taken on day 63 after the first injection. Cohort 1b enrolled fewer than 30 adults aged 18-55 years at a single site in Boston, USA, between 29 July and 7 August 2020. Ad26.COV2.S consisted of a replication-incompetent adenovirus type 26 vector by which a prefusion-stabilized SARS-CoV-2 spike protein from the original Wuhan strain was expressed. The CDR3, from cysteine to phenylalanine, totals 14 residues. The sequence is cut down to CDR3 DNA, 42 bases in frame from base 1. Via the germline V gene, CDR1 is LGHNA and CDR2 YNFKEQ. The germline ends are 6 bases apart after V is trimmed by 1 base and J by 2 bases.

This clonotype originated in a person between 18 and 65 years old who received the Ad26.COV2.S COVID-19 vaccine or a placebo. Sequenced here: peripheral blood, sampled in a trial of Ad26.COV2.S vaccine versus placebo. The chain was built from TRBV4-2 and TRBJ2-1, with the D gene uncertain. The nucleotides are TGTGCCAGCAGCCAAGTTGGCCCCTACAATGAGCAGTTCTTC. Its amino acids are CASSQVGPYNEQFF.